The entry below gives a single TCR beta chain sequence along with its context. The data originate from a study of CD8+ T cells in alopecia areata. RNA, once extracted, was reverse transcribed into cDNA for use as the sequencing template. The method was immunoSEQ multiplex PCR; TCRdb's version includes in-frame clones alone and lacks a portion of them. This table has 150,000 or so clones, about 90% appearing once. The CDR3 is 16 residues long. The germline gives CDR1 SEHNR, CDR2 FQNEAQ (reference sequence). The V and J ends lost 5 bases and 5 bases, in that order; junction bases with no gene match: 10. Cell sorting on a FACSAria was used to separate CD4+ and CD8+ T cells from the PBMCs.

Sequencing used CD8+ T cells sorted from blood, obtained at week 0. This chain uses TRBV7-9 with TRBJ2-1; 9 bases line up with TRBD2. The sequence was collected from a human donor with alopecia areata. This CDR3 reads CASSPPTSGENNEQFF. CDR3 bases: TGTGCCAGCAGCCCCCCGACTAGCGGAGAGAACAATGAGCAGTTCTTC.